This TCR beta chain was captured in a study of T cell repertoires in ileal Crohn's disease. Clones were read by immunoSEQ multiplex PCR, and TCRdb kept only the in-frame ones, dropping some. Here the sample spans tens of thousands of clones, about four fifths being singletons. Details on this clone: The same CDR3 is also encoded by other DNA sequences in this sample.

Looked up from germline, CDR1 is MNHEY and CDR2 is SMNVEV (reference sequence). V dropped 6 bases and J dropped 2; count of bases not matched to a gene: 2. The CDR3 contains 14 residues. V and J are TRBV27 and TRBJ2-2; 8 bases agree with TRBD1. The sequence was collected from an adult with Crohn's disease. Sequencing input: ileal tissue. CDR3: CASRTGVNTGELFF. The CDR3 DNA follows: TGTGCCAGCAGGACAGGGGTAAACACCGGGGAGCTGTTTTTT.